The source of this T cell receptor beta chain is a study of vaccination and CD4 T cells after COVID-19 (dated by TCRdb to the early 2020s). Context from the whole study: Every convalescent patient had a positive nasal swab PCR test for SARS-CoV-2, with mild disease in nine patients and severe disease in one. The convalescent cohort comprised six males and four females, including two Hispanic individuals, seven Caucasians, two Asians and one multiracial person. Participants got two doses of the Pfizer-BioNTech BNT162b2 vaccine (n=8) or two doses of the Moderna mRNA-1273 vaccine (n=2). Post-COVID blood samples were collected from convalescent patients a median of around 100 days after diagnosis, with a range of about 35 to 161 days. Post-vaccine blood samples were taken a median of 72 days after the second vaccine dose, with a range of roughly 14 to 250 days. For stimulating the cultures, overlapping spike peptide pools were used, derived from SARS-CoV-2 as well as from the common cold coronaviruses HCoV-NL63, HCoV-OC43 and HCoV-229E. In control cultures, a CEFX viral epitope pool was used as positive control, an HIV-1 Nef peptide pool was used as negative control, or no peptide was added. The spike-specific CD4+ TCR repertoire was compared before and after mRNA vaccination in under 11 COVID-19 convalescent patients and several infection-naive healthy vaccine recipients.

The library was made by PCR. DNA from cultured CD4+ T cells underwent TCR sequencing with the Oncomine TCR Beta short-read assay at the Johns Hopkins FTIC core. Genomic DNA was extracted from the cultured CD4+ T cells with the QIAamp micro DNA kit. Oncomine TCR Beta libraries made from cultured CD4+ T cells were pooled using unique dual indexes and sequenced on an Illumina iSeq 100. In the original analysis: Non-productive sequences were filtered out, and CDR3s that did not start with C, did not end with F or W, or were shorter than 7 amino acids were discarded. Antigen-specific clonotypes were identified using the MANAFEST web application through comparison of peptide-stimulated wells with reference and other culture wells. Positive clones required FDR below 0.05, an odds ratio above 5, and productive frequency above 0.1% in at least two of three replicate wells. A clonotype counted as cross-reactive if it showed significant expansion both in the SARS-CoV-2 spike wells and in at least one common cold coronavirus spike condition. CDR3 homology was assessed with Levenshtein distances (stringdist) and unrooted phylogenetic trees (ape) in R version 3.6.1. The raw public reads went through TCRdb reprocessing: fastp at Q25, MiXCR clone calling, in-frame beta chains kept. Each entry merges the rows of one CDR3 protein and shows their most common DNA and genes. The V and J calls and clone size come from TCRdb's table, not from the authors' own analysis. The sample table records some 12,000 distinct CDR3 sequences; roughly 30% of these occur just once. The ten largest clones capture around an eighth of the sample.

Remarks on this clonotype: Its antigen is still unknown. Per-base quality was not reported, and no clone a single base away is much larger than it.

CDR1 and CDR2 are drawn from the germline V gene: SGHTA, FQGTGA. Trimmed from V: 6 bases; trimmed from J: 4 bases; junction bases lacking a gene match: 3. From cysteine to phenylalanine, the CDR3 is 13 amino acids long. Kept here is only the CDR3 DNA, which spans 39 bases and is read in frame from base 1. The treatment or condition label here, explained by the study, means: approximately nine-day PBMC culture with coronavirus spike peptide pools or control peptides (ViraFEST assay). To expand antigen-specific T cells with peptide pools and then pick out the expanded clonotypes through TCR sequencing, the study relied on the ViraFEST assay. Positive SARS-CoV-2 PCR tests in the convalescent patients dated from March to December 2020, before Alpha, Beta and Delta variants emerged in the United States. PBMCs were cultured at about 2 million per well in IMDM supplemented with roughly 5.2% human AB serum and 8.5 to 10 IU/ml IL-2, with about 11 ug/ml peptide pools added. On days 3 and 7, half of the culture medium was replaced with fresh IL-2-containing medium. CD4+ T cells were isolated after around 11 days of culture through negative selection using the EasySep CD4+ T cell isolation kit. Ficoll-Paque Plus gradient centrifugation was used to isolate PBMCs from whole blood, and the isolated PBMCs were then either used fresh or cryopreserved at -140C. Each culture condition was generally run in triplicate wells.

What the research found in general, with its limitations: In convalescent patients, a median 86.3% of post-vaccine SARS-CoV-2-reactive clones were detected only after vaccination, and vaccine-specific priming was suggested by this finding. The median number of SARS-CoV-2-reactive clonotypes rose from under 25 after infection to roughly 38 after vaccination, but the change was not significant. Only a relatively small number of convalescent patients were included in the study, and early timepoints following natural infection were not analyzed. Nearly all vaccine-specific clones in convalescent patients (304 of 307) were mono-reactive for SARS-CoV-2 spike rather than cross-reactive with common cold coronaviruses.

Sequences were derived from CD4+ T cells from blood, cultured in vitro, sampled after SARS-CoV-2 vaccination. The sequence was obtained from a human donor who had recovered from COVID-19. The chain is encoded by TRBV7-3 joined to TRBJ2-3, with TRBD2 identical over 8 junction bases. The sequenced DNA is TGTGCCAGCAGGAAGACTAGCGCAGATACGCAGTATTTT. Its translation is CASRKTSADTQYF.